This entry describes one TCR beta chain. This CDR3 is also generated by other DNA sequences in the sample. The data originate from a study of Ad26.COV2.S vaccination and SARS-CoV-2 variants. The CDR3 consists of 16 residues. From germline, CDR1 is SGHNT and CDR2 YYREEE (reference sequence). The junction had 5 bases not matched to a gene; V was cut back by 0 bases and J by 0 bases. Produced via immunoSEQ multiplex PCR; TCRdb's table is partial and in-frame only. The top ten clones hold 3% to 4% of a sample with hundreds of thousands of clones, just over 90% of them seen once. The J gene is TRBJ1-1, the V gene TRBV5-4, with TRBD1 matching over 7 bases. Sequenced here: peripheral blood, sampled after recovery from COVID-19. The sequence was obtained from a human donor who had recovered from COVID-19. CDR3 in DNA: TGTGCCAGCAGCTTGGGACAGGGACGTATGAACACTGAAGCTTTCTTT. Its translation: CASSLGQGRMNTEAFF.